Shown below are 9 T cell receptor beta chains from a single sample sequenced in a study of blood T cell repertoires in COVID-19. Profiling relied on immunoSEQ multiplex PCR, and the TCRdb table lists in-frame clones only, not all of them. This table holds about 190,000 clones, around 78% found once. Sequenced: peripheral blood. The receptors shown here come from an elderly woman with active or convalescent COVID-19.

This chain connects TRBV2 to TRBJ1-4, with D possibly being TRBD1 (6 bases). V shed 5 bases and J shed 1 base, with 11 bases lying between them. The CDR3 consists of 15 residues. Germline CDR1 SNHLY, CDR2 FYNNEI. For the CDR3, the DNA is TGTGCCAGCAGTAATACAGGGTTAACTAATGAAAAACTGTTTTTT. This gives the protein CASSNTGLTNEKLFF.

The V call is TRBV19, the J call TRBJ1-2; D is ambiguous. The V and J ends lost 3 bases and 1 base respectively, with 6 bases between them. Germline CDR1 is LNHDA and CDR2 is SQIVND (reference sequence). The CDR3 has 13 amino acids. The CDR3 protein is CASSMWLNYGYTF. The CDR3 nucleotides read TGTGCCAGTAGTATGTGGCTTAACTATGGCTACACCTTC.

This sequence joins TRBV12-3 or TRBV12-4 and TRBJ1-1, with D perhaps matching TRBD1 (6 bases). This CDR3 comprises 13 residues. V lost 5 bases, J lost 4 bases, and 11 bases lay in between. The CDR3 DNA reads TGTGCCAGCAGTACCAGGGGTAGCACTGAAGCTTTCTTT. The encoded protein is CASSTRGSTEAFF.

The V gene is TRBV6-2 or TRBV6-3, the J gene TRBJ2-1; 8 nucleotides agree with TRBD2. CDR3 length: 15 amino acids. V shed 6 bases and J 6 bases; nucleotides not matched to a gene: 10. Germline CDR1 and CDR2: MNHEY and SVGEGT. The CDR3 coding sequence is TGTGCCAGCAGCTTGGGACTAGAGGTCCGCAATGAGCAGTTCTTC. Its translation is CASSLGLEVRNEQFF.

The CDR3 protein is CASSEGGDPRDFLEDTQYF. CDR3 nucleotides: TGTGCCAGCAGTGAAGGGGGGGATCCGAGGGACTTTTTGGAGGATACGCAGTATTTT. The V and J genes are TRBV6-1 and TRBJ2-3; TRBD2 might be the D (6 bases). CDR3 size: 19 residues. V lost 1 base and J 6 bases, leaving 26 bases between the germline ends. CDR1 and CDR2 (germline): MNHNS, SASEGT.

The chain joins TRBV18 to TRBJ2-7; 9 bases agree with TRBD2. The CDR3 extends over 15 amino acids. In germline, CDR1 is KGHSH, CDR2 LQKENI. Trimming removed 3 bases from V and 3 bases from J; junction bases left unmatched: 6. CDR3 in DNA: TGTGCCAGCTCACCGAAGCGGGGGGCTTTCTACGAGCAGTACTTC. It yields the protein CASSPKRGAFYEQYF.

The chain couples TRBV27 to TRBJ2-1; 8 bases are shared with TRBD1. The CDR3 covers 14 residues. V trimming: 3 bases; J trimming: 7 bases; junction bases outside the gene matches: 5. Germline V CDR1 and CDR2: MNHEY, SMNVEV (reference sequence). CDR3 sequence (DNA): TGTGCCAGCAGTTTTTGGCAGGGGGCTAATGAGCAGTTCTTC. This translates into CASSFWQGANEQFF.

The gene calls are TRBV5-1 and TRBJ2-2; 12 nucleotides line up with TRBD1. The CDR3 extends over 16 amino acids. In germline, CDR1 is SGHRS, CDR2 YFSETQ. J was trimmed by 2 bases and V by 7 bases; bases with no gene match: 6. CDR3 DNA: TGCGCCAGCTCCCCAGGGACAGGGGGCAACACCGGGGAGCTGTTTTTT. Translated: CASSPGTGGNTGELFF.

This chain joins TRBV27 and TRBJ2-2; 10 bases match TRBD2. This CDR3 comprises 19 residues. CDR1 and CDR2 (germline): MNHEY, SMNVEV (reference sequence). The J segment lost 3 bases and the V segment lost 5 bases, leaving 15 bases of the junction unmatched. The CDR3 DNA follows: TGTGCCAGCAGTCCTTACACGCGACTACTAGCGGGGTACACCGGGGAGCTGTTTTTT. Translation: CASSPYTRLLAGYTGELFF.